A selection of T cell receptor beta chains follows, all from one sample in a study of blood T cell repertoires in COVID-19. Assay used: immunoSEQ multiplex PCR; TCRdb lists only in-frame clones, some missing. The sample consists of 110,000 or so clones, 90% of them appearing once. Input material: peripheral blood. These receptors were collected from a woman aged 45-59 years with acute or convalescent COVID-19. The CDR3 runs from the conserved cysteine through the conserved F or W. The D gene is left open where the match is weak. Only part of the rows carry a size: once, few, many, or a class if the clone is expanded.

V gene	D gene	J gene	clone size	CDR3 DNA	CDR3 protein
TRBV4-3	-	TRBJ2-7	-	TGCGCCAGCAGCCAAGATCAGGGAAGTGAGCAGTACTTC	CASSQDQGSEQYF
TRBV19	-	TRBJ1-4	-	TGTGCCAGTAGTCCAACCAGGGGATTTAATGAAAAACTGTTTTTT	CASSPTRGFNEKLFF
TRBV24-1	TRBD1	TRBJ1-2	-	TGTGCCACCAGTGATTCGGACAGGGTAGGTGGCTACACCTTC	CATSDSDRVGGYTF
TRBV29-1	TRBD1	TRBJ1-1	-	TGCAGCGTTCGAAAAACAGGGGGGAACACTGAAGCTTTCTTT	CSVRKTGGNTEAFF
TRBV18	TRBD2	TRBJ2-3	once	TGTGCCAGCTCATTGGGACTAGACACAGATACGCAGTATTTT	CASSLGLDTDTQYF
TRBV7-9	-	TRBJ2-7	-	TGTGCCAGCAGCCATCCCCGAGGTGAGCAGTACTTC	CASSHPRGEQYF
TRBV30	TRBD1	TRBJ1-6	-	TGTGCCTGGAGGGGACAGGGGTACTCACCCCTCCACTTT	CAWRGQGYSPLHF
TRBV7-9	TRBD1	TRBJ1-4	-	TGTGCCAGCAGCTTGGGACAGAGCAATGAAAAACTGTTTTTT	CASSLGQSNEKLFF
TRBV12-3/TRBV12-4	-	TRBJ1-5	-	TGTGCCAGCACCTTCGAGGGTCCCCAGCATTTT	CASTFEGPQHF
TRBV5-4	TRBD1	TRBJ2-7	-	TGTGCCAGCAGCCCAATACAGGGGGCCTCCTACGAGCAGTACTTC	CASSPIQGASYEQYF
TRBV2	-	TRBJ1-6	-	TGTGCCAGCAGTGAGGATCGAGGGAAGTCCTATAATTCACCCCTCCACTTT	CASSEDRGKSYNSPLHF
TRBV5-8	TRBD1	TRBJ1-5	-	TGTGCCAGCAGCTCCCGGTGGGACAGGTCGGTCAATCAGCCCCAGCATTTT	CASSSRWDRSVNQPQHF
TRBV7-9	-	TRBJ2-3	few	TGTGCCAGCAGCCCCGGAGTAACAGATACGCAGTATTTT	CASSPGVTDTQYF
TRBV29-1	-	TRBJ1-3	-	TGCAGCGTTTCCGGGACAGGAAACACCATATATTTT	CSVSGTGNTIYF
TRBV28	TRBD1	TRBJ1-2	-	TGTGCCAGCAGTTCCTTAGGACAGGGAGACTATGGCTACACCTTC	CASSSLGQGDYGYTF
TRBV27	TRBD1	TRBJ2-7	-	TGTGCCAGCAGATCCCCCGGGACAGGATTCTACGAGCAGTACTTC	CASRSPGTGFYEQYF
TRBV19	-	TRBJ1-3	-	TGTGCCAGTAGTATAGCCGTCCTCTCTGGAAACACCATATATTTT	CASSIAVLSGNTIYF
TRBV19	-	TRBJ2-2	-	TGTGCCAGTAGTATCCGGGATTTCGGGGAGCTGTTTTTT	CASSIRDFGELFF
TRBV2	TRBD1	TRBJ1-2	-	TGTGCCAGCAGTTCGGACAGGGTGAAAGGCTACACCTTC	CASSSDRVKGYTF
TRBV9	TRBD1	TRBJ2-7	-	TGTGCCAGCAGCCCGGGACAGTCGTACGAGCAGTACTTC	CASSPGQSYEQYF
TRBV27	TRBD2	TRBJ2-1	once	TGTGCCAGCAGCGGGGGGAGCGGGAGAGGCAATGAGCAGTTCTTC	CASSGGSGRGNEQFF
TRBV13	TRBD2	TRBJ2-7	-	TGTGCCAGCAGCCGTTTAGACGGGAGGCCCCTCAGTATGGAGCAGTACTTC	CASSRLDGRPLSMEQYF
TRBV5-6	TRBD1	TRBJ1-1	once	TGTGCCAGCAGTGAGAGACAGGGTAGGGCTGTGGCTTTCTTT	CASSERQGRAVAFF
TRBV3-1/TRBV3-2	-	TRBJ1-3	-	TGTGCCAGCAGCCAAGGGACTCACTCTGGAAACACCATATATTTT	CASSQGTHSGNTIYF
TRBV30	TRBD1	TRBJ1-2	-	TGTGCCTCCAATCGGGACAGGGGGGAAAGTGGCTACACCTTC	CASNRDRGESGYTF
TRBV7-9	-	TRBJ1-4	-	TGTGCCAGCAGCTTAACGGGTGAAAAACTGTTTTTT	CASSLTGEKLFF
TRBV14	TRBD1	TRBJ1-5	few	TGTGCCAGCAGCTCCGGGACAGGAAATCAGCCCCAGCATTTT	CASSSGTGNQPQHF
TRBV7-2	-	TRBJ1-1	-	TGTGCCAGCAGCTTATATGGGGCCTCTAACACTGAAGCTTTCTTT	CASSLYGASNTEAFF
TRBV12-3/TRBV12-4	-	TRBJ2-7	once	TGTGCCAGCAGTACCAGGGTATTCTACGAGCAGTACTTC	CASSTRVFYEQYF
TRBV7-2	-	TRBJ2-1	-	TGTGCCAGCAGCTTAGACGGGAACCCCTACAATGAGCAGTTCTTC	CASSLDGNPYNEQFF
TRBV6-5	-	TRBJ1-2	-	TGTGCCAGCAGTCCAAGGGACGGAGGGGGCTACACCTTC	CASSPRDGGGYTF